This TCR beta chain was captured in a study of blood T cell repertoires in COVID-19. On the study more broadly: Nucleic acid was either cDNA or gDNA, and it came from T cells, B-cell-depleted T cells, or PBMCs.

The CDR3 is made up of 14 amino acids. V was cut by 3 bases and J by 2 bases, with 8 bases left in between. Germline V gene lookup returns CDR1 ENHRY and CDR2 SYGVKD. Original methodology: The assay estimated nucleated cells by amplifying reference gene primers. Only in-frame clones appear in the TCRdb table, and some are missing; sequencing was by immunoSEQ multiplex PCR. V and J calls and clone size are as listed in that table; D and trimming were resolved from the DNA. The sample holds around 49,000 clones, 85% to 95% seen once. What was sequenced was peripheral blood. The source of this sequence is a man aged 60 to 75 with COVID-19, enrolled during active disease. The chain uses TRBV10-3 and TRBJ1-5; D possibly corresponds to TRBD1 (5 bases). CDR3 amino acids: CAISDGGGNQPQHF. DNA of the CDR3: TGTGCCATCAGTGATGGGGGGGGCAATCAGCCCCAGCATTTT.